One sample yielded the 5 T cell receptor beta chains listed below, sequenced in a study of OX40 agonist ivuxolimab in advanced cancers. This table comes from immunoSEQ multiplex PCR, and its TCRdb copy is limited to in-frame clones, with some not included. The profile shows more than 35,000 clones, around 80% of them singletons. The sample consisted of CD4+ or CD8+ T cells sorted from blood, taken in a trial of the OX40 agonist ivuxolimab. These receptors were taken from an adult with an advanced solid tumor such as melanoma, head and neck, liver or kidney cancer.

The chain employs TRBV10-1 and TRBJ1-5, with D hard to call. Trimming removed 6 bases from V and 3 bases from J, with 9 bases in between. This CDR3 contains 13 residues. Germline-derived CDR1 and CDR2 are WNHNN and SYGVQD (reference sequence). The CDR3, as DNA: TGCGCCAGCAGCGGGAATGTCAATCAGCCCCAGCATTTT. Protein: CASSGNVNQPQHF.

The chain uses TRBV30 and TRBJ1-6; D unclear. The germline V gene encodes CDR1 GTSNPN and CDR2 SVGIG (reference sequence). This CDR3 contains 15 residues. Trimming pared 5 bases from V and 7 bases from J, leaving 18 bases between. The CDR3 nucleotides are TGTGCCTGGGACGGCCCCTCCCTTCTCAATTCACCCCTCCACTTT. Translation gives CAWDGPSLLNSPLHF. Full variable domain (missing parts from reference TRBV30 and TRBJ1-6): SQTIHQWPATLVQPVGSPLSLECTVEGTSNPNLYWYRQAAGRGLQLLFYSVGIGQISSEVPQNLSASRPQDRQFILSSKKLLLSDSGFYLCAWDGPSLLNSPLHFGNGTRLTVT.

Points on this clone: This CDR3 is also generated by other DNA sequences in the sample. CDR3 DNA sequence: TGCGCCAGCAGCCAAGTCCCCGCAGCCCAGTACTTC. It yields the protein CASSQVPAAQYF. V and J are TRBV4-3 and TRBJ2-7; D is unclear. CDR3 length: 12 residues. Germline CDR1 and CDR2: LGHNA and YSLEER. Trimming stripped 1 base from V and 10 bases from J, with 11 bases between.

This chain joins TRBV5-1 and TRBJ2-3, with 8 bases fitting TRBD2. This CDR3 has 14 residues. Germline CDR1 and CDR2: SGHRS and YFSETQ. The V segment lost 3 bases and the J segment 4 bases; nucleotides outside the gene matches: 4. This CDR3 is CASSSTGGADTQYF. In DNA form, the CDR3 reads TGCGCCAGCAGCTCGACGGGAGGGGCAGATACGCAGTATTTT.

The J gene is TRBJ1-3, the V gene TRBV7-2; no clear D. V dropped 2 bases and J dropped 1 base, with 3 bases sitting between them. Germline CDR1 reads SGHTA; CDR2 reads FQGNSA. This CDR3 spans 13 amino acids. CDR3 DNA: TGTGCCAGCAGCTTACGATCTGGAAACACCATATATTTT. Its translation is CASSLRSGNTIYF.